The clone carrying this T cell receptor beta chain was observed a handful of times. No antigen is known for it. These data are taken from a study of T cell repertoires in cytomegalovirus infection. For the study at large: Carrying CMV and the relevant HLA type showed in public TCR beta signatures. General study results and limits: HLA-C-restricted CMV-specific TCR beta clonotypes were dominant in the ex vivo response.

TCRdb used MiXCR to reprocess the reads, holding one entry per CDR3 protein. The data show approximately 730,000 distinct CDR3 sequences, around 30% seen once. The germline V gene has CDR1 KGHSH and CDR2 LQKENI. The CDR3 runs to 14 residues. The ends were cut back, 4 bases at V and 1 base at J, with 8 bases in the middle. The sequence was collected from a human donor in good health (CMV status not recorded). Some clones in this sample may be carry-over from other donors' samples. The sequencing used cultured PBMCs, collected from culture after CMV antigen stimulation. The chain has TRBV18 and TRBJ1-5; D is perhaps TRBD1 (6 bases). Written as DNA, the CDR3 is TGTGCCAGCTCACGACAGGACAGCAATCAGCCCCAGCATTTT. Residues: CASSRQDSNQPQHF.